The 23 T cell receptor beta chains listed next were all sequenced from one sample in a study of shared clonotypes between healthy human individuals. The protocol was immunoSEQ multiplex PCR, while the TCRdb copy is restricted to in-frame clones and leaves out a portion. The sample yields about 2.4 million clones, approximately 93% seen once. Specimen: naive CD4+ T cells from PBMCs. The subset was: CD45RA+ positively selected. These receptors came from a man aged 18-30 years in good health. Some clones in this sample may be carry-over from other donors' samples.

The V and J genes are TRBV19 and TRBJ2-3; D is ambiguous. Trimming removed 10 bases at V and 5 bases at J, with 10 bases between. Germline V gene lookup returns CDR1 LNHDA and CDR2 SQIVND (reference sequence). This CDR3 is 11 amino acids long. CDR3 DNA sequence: TGTGCCACCCGAACGGGAGATACGCAGTATTTT. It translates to CATRTGDTQYF.

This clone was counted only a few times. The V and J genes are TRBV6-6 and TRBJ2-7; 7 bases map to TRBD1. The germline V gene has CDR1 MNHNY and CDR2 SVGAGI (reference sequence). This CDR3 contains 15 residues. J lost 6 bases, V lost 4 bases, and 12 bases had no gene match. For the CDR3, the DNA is TGTGCCAGCAGTTCCCCCCTTGGGACAGATCCCGAGCAGTACTTC. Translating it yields CASSSPLGTDPEQYF.

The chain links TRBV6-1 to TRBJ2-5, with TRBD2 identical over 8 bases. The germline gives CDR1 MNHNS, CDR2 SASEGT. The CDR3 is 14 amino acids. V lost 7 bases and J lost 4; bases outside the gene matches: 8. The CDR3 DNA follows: TGTGCCAGCATAACGGGGGGGGCCGGAGAGACCCAGTACTTC. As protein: CASITGGAGETQYF.

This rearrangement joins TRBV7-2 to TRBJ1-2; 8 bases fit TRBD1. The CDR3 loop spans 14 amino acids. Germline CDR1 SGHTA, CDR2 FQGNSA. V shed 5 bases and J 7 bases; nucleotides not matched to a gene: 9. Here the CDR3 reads CASSQYRGVGGYTF. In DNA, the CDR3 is TGTGCCAGCAGCCAATACAGGGGGGTGGGTGGCTACACCTTC. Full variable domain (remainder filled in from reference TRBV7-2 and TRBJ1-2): GAGVSQSPSNKVTEKGKDVELRCDPISGHTALYWYRQSLGQGLEFLIYFQGNSAPDKSGLPSDRFSAERTGGSVSTLTIQRTQQEDSAVYLCASSQYRGVGGYTFGSGTRLTVV.

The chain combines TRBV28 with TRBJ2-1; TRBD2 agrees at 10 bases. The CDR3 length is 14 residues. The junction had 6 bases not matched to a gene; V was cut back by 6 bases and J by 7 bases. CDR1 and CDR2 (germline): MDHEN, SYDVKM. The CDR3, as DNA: TGTGCCAGCAGAACCTTGACTAGCGGGAATGAGCAGTTCTTC. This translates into CASRTLTSGNEQFF.

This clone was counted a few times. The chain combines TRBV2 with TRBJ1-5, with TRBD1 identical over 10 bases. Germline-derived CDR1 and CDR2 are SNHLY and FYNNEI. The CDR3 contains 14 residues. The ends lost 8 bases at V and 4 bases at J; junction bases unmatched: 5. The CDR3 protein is CASGGTGVNQPQHF. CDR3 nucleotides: TGTGCCAGCGGGGGGACAGGGGTTAATCAGCCCCAGCATTTT. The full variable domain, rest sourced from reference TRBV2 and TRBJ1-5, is EPEVTQTPSHQVTQMGQEVILRCVPISNHLYFYWYRQILGQKVEFLVSFYNNEISEKSEIFDDQFSVERPDGSNFTLKIRSTKLEDSAMYFCASGGTGVNQPQHFGDGTRLSIL.

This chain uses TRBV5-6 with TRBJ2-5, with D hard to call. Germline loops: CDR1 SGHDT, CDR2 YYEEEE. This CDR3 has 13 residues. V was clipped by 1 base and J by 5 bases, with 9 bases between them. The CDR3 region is CASSLKDGETQYF. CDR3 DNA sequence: TGTGCCAGCAGCTTGAAAGATGGGGAGACCCAGTACTTC.

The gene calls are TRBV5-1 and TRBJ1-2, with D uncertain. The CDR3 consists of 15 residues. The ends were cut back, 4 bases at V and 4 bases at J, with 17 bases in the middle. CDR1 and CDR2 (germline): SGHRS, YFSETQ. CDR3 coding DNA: TGCGCCAGCAGCCCCTACACGGACGGGAGCTATGGCTACACCTTC. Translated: CASSPYTDGSYGYTF.

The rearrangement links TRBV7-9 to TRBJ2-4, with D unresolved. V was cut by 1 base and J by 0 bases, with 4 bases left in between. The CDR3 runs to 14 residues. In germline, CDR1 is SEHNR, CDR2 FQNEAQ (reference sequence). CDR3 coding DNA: TGTGCCAGCAGCTTAGGGTTAGCCAAAAACATTCAGTACTTC. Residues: CASSLGLAKNIQYF.

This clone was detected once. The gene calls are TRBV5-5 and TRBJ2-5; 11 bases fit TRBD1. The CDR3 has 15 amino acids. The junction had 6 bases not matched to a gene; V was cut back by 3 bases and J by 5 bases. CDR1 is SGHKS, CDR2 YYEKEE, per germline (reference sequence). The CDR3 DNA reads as TGTGCCAGCAGCTCGGACAGGGGGCTGGGGGAGACCCAGTACTTC. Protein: CASSSDRGLGETQYF.

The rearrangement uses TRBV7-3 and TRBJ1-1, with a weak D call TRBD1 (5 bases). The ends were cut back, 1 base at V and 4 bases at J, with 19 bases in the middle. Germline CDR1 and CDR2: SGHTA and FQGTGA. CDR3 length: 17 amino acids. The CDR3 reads CASSLRPSGKGSTEAFF. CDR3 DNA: TGTGCCAGCAGCTTAAGACCTTCAGGGAAAGGGAGCACTGAAGCTTTCTTT.

The CDR3 reads CASSPTLTGGETQYF. The CDR3 DNA sequence: TGTGCCAGCTCACCTACCTTGACAGGGGGAGAGACCCAGTACTTC. V is TRBV18 and J is TRBJ2-5, with 9 bases aligning to TRBD1. Germline V CDR1 and CDR2: KGHSH, LQKENI. This CDR3 is 15 amino acids long. The ends lost 3 bases at V and 4 bases at J; junction bases unmatched: 6.

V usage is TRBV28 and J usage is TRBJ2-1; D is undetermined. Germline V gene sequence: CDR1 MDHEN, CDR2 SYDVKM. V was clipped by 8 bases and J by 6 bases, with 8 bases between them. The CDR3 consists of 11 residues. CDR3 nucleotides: TGTGCCAGCGGGTTGGGCAATGAGCAGTTCTTC. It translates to CASGLGNEQFF.

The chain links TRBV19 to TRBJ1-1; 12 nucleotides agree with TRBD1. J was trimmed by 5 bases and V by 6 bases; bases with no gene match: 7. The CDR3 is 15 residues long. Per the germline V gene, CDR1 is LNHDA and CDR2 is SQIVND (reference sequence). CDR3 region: CASSPGQGAYTEAFF. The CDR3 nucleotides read TGTGCCAGTAGCCCGGGACAGGGGGCGTATACTGAAGCTTTCTTT.

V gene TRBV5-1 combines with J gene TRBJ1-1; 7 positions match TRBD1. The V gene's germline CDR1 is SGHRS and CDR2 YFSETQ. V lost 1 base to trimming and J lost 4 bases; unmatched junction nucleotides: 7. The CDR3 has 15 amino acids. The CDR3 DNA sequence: TGCGCCAGCAGCTTGACAGGGGAGTCGGGCACTGAAGCTTTCTTT. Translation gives CASSLTGESGTEAFF.

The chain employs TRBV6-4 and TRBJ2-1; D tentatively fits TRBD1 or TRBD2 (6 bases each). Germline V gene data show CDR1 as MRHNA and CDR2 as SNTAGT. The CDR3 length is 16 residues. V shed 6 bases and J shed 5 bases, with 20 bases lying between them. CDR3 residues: CASSLNRGAGHNEQFF. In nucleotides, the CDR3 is TGTGCCAGCAGCCTCAATAGGGGGGCTGGGCACAATGAGCAGTTCTTC.

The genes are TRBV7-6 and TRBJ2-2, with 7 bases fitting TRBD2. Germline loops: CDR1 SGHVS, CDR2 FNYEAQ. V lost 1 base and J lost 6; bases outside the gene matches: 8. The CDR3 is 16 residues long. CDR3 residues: CASSLVAGEIPGELFF. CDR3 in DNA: TGTGCCAGCAGCTTAGTCGCGGGAGAAATCCCCGGGGAGCTGTTTTTT. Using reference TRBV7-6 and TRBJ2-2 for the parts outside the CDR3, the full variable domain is GAGVSQSPRYKVTKRGQDVALRCDPISGHVSLYWYRQALGQGPEFLTYFNYEAQQDKSGLPNDRFSAERPEGSISTLTIQRTEQRDSAMYRCASSLVAGEIPGELFFGEGSRLTVL.

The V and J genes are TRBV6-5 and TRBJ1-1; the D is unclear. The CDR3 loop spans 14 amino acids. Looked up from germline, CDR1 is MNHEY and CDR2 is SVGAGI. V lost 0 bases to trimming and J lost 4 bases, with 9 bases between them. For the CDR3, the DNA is TGTGCCAGCAGTTACTCGCCGGGCGGCACTGAAGCTTTCTTT. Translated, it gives CASSYSPGGTEAFF.

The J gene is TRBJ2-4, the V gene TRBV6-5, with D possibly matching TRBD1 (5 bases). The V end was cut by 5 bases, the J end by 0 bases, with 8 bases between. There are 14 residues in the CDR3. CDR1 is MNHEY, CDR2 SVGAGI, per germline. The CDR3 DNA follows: TGTGCCAGCAGTCAGGGCGTAGCCAAAAACATTCAGTACTTC. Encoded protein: CASSQGVAKNIQYF.

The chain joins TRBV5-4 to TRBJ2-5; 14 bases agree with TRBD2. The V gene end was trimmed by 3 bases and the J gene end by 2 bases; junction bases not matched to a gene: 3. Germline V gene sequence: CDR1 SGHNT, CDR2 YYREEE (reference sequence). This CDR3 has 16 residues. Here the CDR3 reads CASSWTSGRPQETQYF. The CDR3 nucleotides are TGTGCCAGCAGCTGGACTAGCGGGAGGCCTCAAGAGACCCAGTACTTC.

CDR3 DNA: TGTGCCAGTAGCGTGGCTAGCGGGATTGCAAATGAGCAGTTCTTC. This sequence encodes CASSVASGIANEQFF. The chain recombines TRBV19 with TRBJ2-1, with TRBD2 identical over 9 bases. This CDR3 region has 15 residues. Germline V CDR1 and CDR2: LNHDA, SQIVND (reference sequence). The J segment lost 7 bases and the V segment lost 6 bases, leaving 10 bases of the junction unmatched.

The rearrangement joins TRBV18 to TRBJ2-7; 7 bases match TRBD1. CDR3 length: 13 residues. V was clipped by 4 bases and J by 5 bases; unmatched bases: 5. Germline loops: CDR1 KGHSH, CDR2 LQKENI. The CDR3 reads CASSRTGENEQYF. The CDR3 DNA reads TGTGCCAGCTCACGGACAGGAGAGAACGAGCAGTACTTC.

The CDR3 here is CASSLGSSYGYTF. CDR3 sequence (DNA): TGTGCCAGCAGCTTAGGCAGTTCCTATGGCTACACCTTC. This chain connects TRBV7-9 to TRBJ1-2; D gene unclear. Per germline, CDR1 SEHNR and CDR2 FQNEAQ (reference sequence). Trimming cost V 1 base and J 4 bases, with 7 bases left between them. The CDR3 is made up of 13 amino acids.